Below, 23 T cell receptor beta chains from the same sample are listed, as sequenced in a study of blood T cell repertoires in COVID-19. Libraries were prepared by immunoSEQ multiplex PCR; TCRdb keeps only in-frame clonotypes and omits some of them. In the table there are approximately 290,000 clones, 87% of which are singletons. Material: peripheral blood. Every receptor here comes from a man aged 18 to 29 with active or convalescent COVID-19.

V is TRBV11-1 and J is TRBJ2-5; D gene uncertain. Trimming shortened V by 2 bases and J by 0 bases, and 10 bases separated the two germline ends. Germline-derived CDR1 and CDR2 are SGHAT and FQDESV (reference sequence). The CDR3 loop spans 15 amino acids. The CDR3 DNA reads TGTGCCAGCAGCTTAAGAAACCAGAACCAAGAGACCCAGTACTTC. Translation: CASSLRNQNQETQYF.

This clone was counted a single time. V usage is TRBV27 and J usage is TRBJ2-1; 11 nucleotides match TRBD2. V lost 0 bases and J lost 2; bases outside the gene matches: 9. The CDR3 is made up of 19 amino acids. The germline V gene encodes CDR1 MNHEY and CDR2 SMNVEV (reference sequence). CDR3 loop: CASSLSADLAGGTYNEQFF. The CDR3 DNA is TGTGCCAGCAGTTTATCGGCGGACCTAGCGGGAGGTACCTACAATGAGCAGTTCTTC.

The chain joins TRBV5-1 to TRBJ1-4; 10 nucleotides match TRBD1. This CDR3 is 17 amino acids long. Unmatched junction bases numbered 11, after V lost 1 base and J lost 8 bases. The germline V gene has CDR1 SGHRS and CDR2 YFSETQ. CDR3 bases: TGCGCCAGCAGCTTGACCCGTTCGGACAGGGGGAACGAAAAACTGTTTTTT. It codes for CASSLTRSDRGNEKLFF. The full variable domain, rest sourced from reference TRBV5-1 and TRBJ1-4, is KAGVTQTPRYLIKTRGQQVTLSCSPISGHRSVSWYQQTPGQGLQFLFEYFSETQRNKGNFPGRFSGRQFSNSRSEMNVSTLELGDSALYLCASSLTRSDRGNEKLFFGSGTQLSVL.

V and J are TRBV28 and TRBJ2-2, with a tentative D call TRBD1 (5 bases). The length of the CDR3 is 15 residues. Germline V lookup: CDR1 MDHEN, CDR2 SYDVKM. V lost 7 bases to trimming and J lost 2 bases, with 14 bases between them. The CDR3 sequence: CASIPARVNTGELFF. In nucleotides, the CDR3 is TGTGCCAGCATCCCGGCCAGGGTTAACACCGGGGAGCTGTTTTTT.

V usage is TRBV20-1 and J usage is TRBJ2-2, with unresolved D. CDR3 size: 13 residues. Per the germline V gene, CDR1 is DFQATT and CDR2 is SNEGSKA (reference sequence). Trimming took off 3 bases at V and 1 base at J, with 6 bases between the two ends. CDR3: CSASGGNTGELFF. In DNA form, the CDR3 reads TGCAGTGCTAGTGGCGGGAACACCGGGGAGCTGTTTTTT.

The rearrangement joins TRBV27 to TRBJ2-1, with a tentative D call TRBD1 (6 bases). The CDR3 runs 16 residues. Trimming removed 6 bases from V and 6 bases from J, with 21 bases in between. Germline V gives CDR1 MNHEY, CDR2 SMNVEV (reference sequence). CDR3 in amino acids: CASRGETGNSFNEQFF. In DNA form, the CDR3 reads TGTGCCAGCAGGGGGGAAACAGGGAATTCGTTCAATGAGCAGTTCTTC.

CDR3 coding DNA: TGCGCCAGCAGGGTAGCGGGATTGGACAAAAACATTCAGTACTTC. Residues: CASRVAGLDKNIQYF. The chain couples TRBV5-1 to TRBJ2-4, with TRBD2 matching 8 bases. The CDR3 totals 15 residues. The J segment lost 3 bases and the V segment lost 5 bases, leaving 7 bases of the junction unmatched. CDR1 is SGHRS and CDR2 is YFSETQ in the germline V gene.

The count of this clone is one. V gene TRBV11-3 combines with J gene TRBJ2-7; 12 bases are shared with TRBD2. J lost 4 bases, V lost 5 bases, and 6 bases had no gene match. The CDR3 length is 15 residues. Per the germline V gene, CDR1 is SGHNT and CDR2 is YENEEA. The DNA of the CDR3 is TGTGCCAGCAGCCTCGGACTAGCGGGGCCGTACGAGCAGTACTTC. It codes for CASSLGLAGPYEQYF.

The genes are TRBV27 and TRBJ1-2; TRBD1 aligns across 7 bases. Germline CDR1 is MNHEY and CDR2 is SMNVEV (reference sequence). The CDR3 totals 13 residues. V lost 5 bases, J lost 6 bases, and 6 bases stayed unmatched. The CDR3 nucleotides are TGTGCCAGCAGTACGCAGGGACAGAATGGCTACACCTTC. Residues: CASSTQGQNGYTF.

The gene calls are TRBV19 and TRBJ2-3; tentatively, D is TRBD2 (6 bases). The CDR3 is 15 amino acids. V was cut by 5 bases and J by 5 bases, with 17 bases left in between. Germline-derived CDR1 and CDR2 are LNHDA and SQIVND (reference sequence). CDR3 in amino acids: CASSPRDSRGDTQYF. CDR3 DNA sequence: TGTGCCAGTAGTCCCCGGGACTCCCGGGGAGATACGCAGTATTTT.

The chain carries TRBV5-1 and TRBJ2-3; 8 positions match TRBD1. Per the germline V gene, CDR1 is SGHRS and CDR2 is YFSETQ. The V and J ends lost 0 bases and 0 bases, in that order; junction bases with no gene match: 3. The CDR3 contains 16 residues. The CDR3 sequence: CASSLATGASTDTQYF. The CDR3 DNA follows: TGCGCCAGCAGCTTGGCGACAGGGGCTAGCACAGATACGCAGTATTTT.

DNA of the CDR3: TGTGCCATCAGTGCTGGACTAGGCGGGAGAGGCTACAATGAGCAGTTCTTC. Protein: CAISAGLGGRGYNEQFF. The chain couples TRBV10-3 to TRBJ2-1; the match to TRBD2 covers 7 bases. The CDR3 length is 17 residues. Germline CDR1 reads ENHRY; CDR2 reads SYGVKD. V trimming: 4 bases; J trimming: 3 bases; junction bases outside the gene matches: 12.

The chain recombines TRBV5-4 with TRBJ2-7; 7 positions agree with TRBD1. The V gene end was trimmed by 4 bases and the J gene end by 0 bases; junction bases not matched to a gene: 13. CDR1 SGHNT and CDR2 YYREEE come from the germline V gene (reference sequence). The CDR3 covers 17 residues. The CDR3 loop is CASSRAPPRDSSYEQYF. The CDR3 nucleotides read TGTGCCAGCAGCAGAGCCCCCCCCCGGGACAGCTCCTACGAGCAGTACTTC.

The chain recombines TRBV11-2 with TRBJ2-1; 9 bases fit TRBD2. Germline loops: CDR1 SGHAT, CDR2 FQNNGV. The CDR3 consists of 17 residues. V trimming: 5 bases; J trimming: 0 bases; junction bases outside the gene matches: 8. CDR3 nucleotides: TGTGCCAGCAGCACACCTAGCGGGGTAAGCTCCTACAATGAGCAGTTCTTC. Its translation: CASSTPSGVSSYNEQFF.

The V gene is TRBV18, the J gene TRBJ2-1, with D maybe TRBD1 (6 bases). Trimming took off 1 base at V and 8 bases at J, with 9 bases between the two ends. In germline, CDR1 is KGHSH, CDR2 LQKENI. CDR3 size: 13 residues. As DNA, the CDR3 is TGTGCCAGCTCACCACTAAAGGGGGATGAGCAGTTCTTC. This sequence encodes CASSPLKGDEQFF.

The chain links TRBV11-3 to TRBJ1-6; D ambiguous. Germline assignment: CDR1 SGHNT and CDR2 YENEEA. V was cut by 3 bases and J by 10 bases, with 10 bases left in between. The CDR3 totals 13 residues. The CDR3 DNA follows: TGTGCCAGCAGCTTTGGCCCGGGGTCACCCCTCCACTTT. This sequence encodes CASSFGPGSPLHF.

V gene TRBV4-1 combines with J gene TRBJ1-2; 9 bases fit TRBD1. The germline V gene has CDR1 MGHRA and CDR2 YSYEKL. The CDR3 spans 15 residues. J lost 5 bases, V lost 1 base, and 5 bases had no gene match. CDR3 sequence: CASSQVGQGTYGYTF. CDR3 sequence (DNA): TGCGCCAGCAGCCAAGTAGGACAGGGGACATATGGCTACACCTTC.

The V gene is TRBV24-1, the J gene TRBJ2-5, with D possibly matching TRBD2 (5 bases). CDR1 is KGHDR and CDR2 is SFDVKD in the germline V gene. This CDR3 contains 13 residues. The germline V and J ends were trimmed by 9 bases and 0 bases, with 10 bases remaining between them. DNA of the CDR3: TGTGCCACCCGCGACGGGAACCAAGAGACCCAGTACTTC. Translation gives CATRDGNQETQYF.

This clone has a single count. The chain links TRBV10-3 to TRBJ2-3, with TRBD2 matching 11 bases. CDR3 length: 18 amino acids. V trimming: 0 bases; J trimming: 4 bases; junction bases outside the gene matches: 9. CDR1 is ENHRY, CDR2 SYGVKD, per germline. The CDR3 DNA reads TGTGCCATCAGTGAGTCAGGGCGGGTAGCGGGAGGGGCAGATACGCAGTATTTT. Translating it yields CAISESGRVAGGADTQYF.

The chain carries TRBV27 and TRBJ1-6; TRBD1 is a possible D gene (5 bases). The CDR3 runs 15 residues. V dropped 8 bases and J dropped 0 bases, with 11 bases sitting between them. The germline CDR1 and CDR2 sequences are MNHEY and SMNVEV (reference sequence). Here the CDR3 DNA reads TGTGCCAGCCGCTGGGGGGACTCCTATAATTCACCCCTCCACTTT. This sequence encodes CASRWGDSYNSPLHF.

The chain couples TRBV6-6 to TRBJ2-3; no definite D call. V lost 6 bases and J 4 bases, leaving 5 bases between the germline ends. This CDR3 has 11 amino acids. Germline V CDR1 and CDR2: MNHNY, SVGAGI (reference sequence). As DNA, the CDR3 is TGTGCCAGCAGGGCGGCAGATACGCAGTATTTT. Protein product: CASRAADTQYF.

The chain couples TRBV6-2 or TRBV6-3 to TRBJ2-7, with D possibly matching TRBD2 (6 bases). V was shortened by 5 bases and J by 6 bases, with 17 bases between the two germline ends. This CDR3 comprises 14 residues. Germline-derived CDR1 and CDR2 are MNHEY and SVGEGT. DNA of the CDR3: TGTGCCAGCAGTCCCGCGGGACCCACGTCCGAGCAGTACTTC. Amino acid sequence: CASSPAGPTSEQYF.

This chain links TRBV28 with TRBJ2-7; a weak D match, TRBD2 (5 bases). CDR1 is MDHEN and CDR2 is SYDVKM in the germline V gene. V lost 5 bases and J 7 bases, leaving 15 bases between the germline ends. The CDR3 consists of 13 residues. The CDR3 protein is CASSAGLTGEQYF. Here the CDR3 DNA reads TGTGCCAGCAGTGCTGGACTGACCGGGGAGCAGTACTTC.